The entry below describes one T cell receptor beta chain. This sample is part of a study of blood T cell repertoires in COVID-19. Study background: Samples came from the United States, Italy and Spain, spanning acute and convalescent COVID-19. T cells, B-cell-depleted T cells, or PBMCs supplied cDNA or gDNA.

Sequencing used immunoSEQ multiplex PCR; TCRdb keeps in-frame clones, though not all of them. The top ten clones hold roughly 1.5% of a sample with 150,000 or so clones, over 60% of them seen once. Germline values: CDR1 DFQATT, CDR2 SNEGSKA (reference sequence). The CDR3 is 12 residues long. Trimming removed 3 bases from V and 6 bases from J, with 9 bases in between. The TCR was taken from an older man with acute or convalescent COVID-19. The V and J genes are TRBV20-1 and TRBJ2-1, with D unresolved. The sequencing input was peripheral blood. The CDR3 DNA follows: TGCAGTGCTAGTTCCTTCAGCAATGAGCAGTTCTTC. Its protein product is CSASSFSNEQFF.